The 16 T cell receptor beta chains listed next were all sequenced from one sample in a study of T cell responses to AZD1222 COVID-19 vaccine. Measured with immunoSEQ multiplex PCR; TCRdb has only the in-frame clones, and not every one. The table records approximately 170,000 clones, 80% to 95% of them present only once. This specimen was peripheral blood, taken on day 0 of AZD1222 vaccination. The receptors shown here come from an adult in good health.

The gene calls are TRBV19 and TRBJ1-6; D remains unclear. Germline loops: CDR1 LNHDA, CDR2 SQIVND (reference sequence). The CDR3 totals 14 residues. The V and J ends lost 5 bases and 6 bases respectively, with 11 bases between them. The CDR3 coding sequence is TGTGCCAGTAGTCTGGGGTTTGGTAATTCACCCCTCCACTTT. It encodes CASSLGFGNSPLHF.

The V gene is TRBV9, the J gene TRBJ2-7; no firm D call. Trimming left V 3 bases short and J 5 bases short, with 6 bases between. The CDR3 is 11 residues long. The germline CDR1 and CDR2 sequences are SGDLS and YYNGEE. The CDR3 nucleotides are TGTGCCAGCAGCGATAATGACGAGCAGTACTTC. Translation gives CASSDNDEQYF.

CDR3 nucleotides: TGTGCCAGCAGTTTAAGGGGCGGGAGGACCATAAGCGCCGGGGAGCTGTTTTTT. It encodes CASSLRGGRTISAGELFF. The gene calls are TRBV27 and TRBJ2-2, with 8 bases lining up with TRBD2. There are 18 residues in the CDR3. After removal of 2 bases from V and 6 bases from J, the junction contained 14 bases not matched to a gene. Germline values: CDR1 MNHEY, CDR2 SMNVEV (reference sequence).

This chain uses TRBV9 with TRBJ2-1; 12 positions match TRBD2. The CDR3 runs 16 residues. V lost 4 bases to trimming and J lost 6 bases; unmatched junction nucleotides: 8. The germline gives CDR1 SGDLS, CDR2 YYNGEE. CDR3 sequence (DNA): TGTGCCAGCAGCTATCTAGCGGGAGGGCCAGGCAATGAGCAGTTCTTC. Translation: CASSYLAGGPGNEQFF.

The chain uses TRBV3-1 (or the pseudogene TRBV3-2) and TRBJ2-6; a possible D gene is TRBD1 (5 bases). Germline V gene sequence: CDR1 LGHDT, CDR2 YNNKEL (reference sequence). The CDR3 is 15 amino acids. Trimming removed 4 bases at V and 0 bases at J, with 7 bases between. Here the CDR3 DNA reads TGTGCCAGCAGCCGCCAGGGCTCTGGGGCCAACGTCCTGACTTTC. Translation gives CASSRQGSGANVLTF.

The V gene is TRBV6-5, the J gene TRBJ1-5; D remains unclear. This CDR3 is built from 13 residues. From germline, CDR1 is MNHEY and CDR2 SVGAGI. V was pared by 7 bases and J by 2 bases, with 9 bases between. The DNA of the CDR3 is TGTGCCAGCACCGGGGATCGCAATCAGCCCCAGCATTTT. Amino acid sequence: CASTGDRNQPQHF.

The gene calls are TRBV27 and TRBJ1-1, with D perhaps TRBD1 (6 bases). Trimming shortened V by 3 bases and J by 4 bases, and 15 bases separated the two germline ends. Germline V gives CDR1 MNHEY, CDR2 SMNVEV (reference sequence). The CDR3 loop spans 15 amino acids. For the CDR3, the DNA is TGTGCCAGCAGTTTTAGATGGGGGGCGAGCACTGAAGCTTTCTTT. It encodes CASSFRWGASTEAFF.

The chain is built from TRBV5-5 and TRBJ1-1, with unresolved D. The germline gives CDR1 SGHKS, CDR2 YYEKEE (reference sequence). Trimming stripped 4 bases from V and 1 base from J, with 5 bases between. The CDR3 length is 12 residues. The CDR3 region has the DNA TGTGCCAGCAGCCCCCCGAACACTGAAGCTTTCTTT. Its translation: CASSPPNTEAFF.

This chain connects TRBV6-2 or TRBV6-3 to TRBJ1-6; no firm D call. The V gene's germline CDR1 is MNHEY and CDR2 SVGEGT. This CDR3 has 13 residues. V was clipped by 6 bases and J by 9 bases, with 12 bases between them. The CDR3 spells CASSPTAVSPLHF. CDR3 DNA sequence: TGTGCCAGCAGCCCGACGGCGGTTTCACCCCTCCACTTT.

This clone was observed a single time. This chain connects TRBV11-2 to TRBJ2-1; 7 bases are a match to TRBD2. The CDR3 is made up of 17 amino acids. The germline V gene encodes CDR1 SGHAT and CDR2 FQNNGV. The junction had 9 bases not matched to a gene; V was cut back by 3 bases and J by 1 base. CDR3 residues: CASSLQLAMISYNEQFF. The DNA of the CDR3 is TGTGCCAGCAGCTTGCAACTAGCGATGATTTCCTACAATGAGCAGTTCTTC. Complete variable domain (other parts from reference TRBV11-2 and TRBJ2-1): EAGVAQSPRYKIIEKRQSVAFWCNPISGHATLYWYQQILGQGPKLLIQFQNNGVVDDSQLPKDRFSAERLKGVDSTLKIQPAKLEDSAVYLCASSLQLAMISYNEQFFGPGTRLTVL.

The V call is TRBV25-1, the J call TRBJ1-4; no firm D call. V was shortened by 3 bases and J by 0 bases, with 8 bases between the two germline ends. This CDR3 has 15 amino acids. Germline V CDR1 and CDR2: MGHDK, SYGVNS. DNA for the CDR3: TGTGCCAGCAGTGATTCCCGGTCAACTAATGAAAAACTGTTTTTT. It translates to CASSDSRSTNEKLFF.

The CDR3: CASAVGRVGDQPQHF. CDR3 DNA sequence: TGTGCCAGCGCCGTGGGTAGGGTCGGTGATCAGCCCCAGCATTTT. The V and J genes are TRBV6-6 and TRBJ1-5, with D unclear. Per the germline V gene, CDR1 is MNHNY and CDR2 is SVGAGI (reference sequence). The ends were cut back, 8 bases at V and 5 bases at J, with 19 bases in the middle. This CDR3 has 15 amino acids.

This chain links TRBV2 with TRBJ2-1, with D possibly being TRBD2 (6 bases). Germline V gives CDR1 SNHLY, CDR2 FYNNEI. V shed 8 bases and J shed 5 bases, with 16 bases lying between them. The CDR3 is made up of 14 amino acids. The CDR3 here is CASRRLDPNNEQFF. CDR3 sequence (DNA): TGTGCCAGCCGTAGACTAGATCCCAACAATGAGCAGTTCTTC.

The V and J genes are TRBV6-5 and TRBJ2-5; 8 bases align to TRBD2. V trimming: 6 bases; J trimming: 1 base; junction bases outside the gene matches: 7. This CDR3 is 15 amino acids long. CDR1 is MNHEY and CDR2 is SVGAGI in the germline V gene. The CDR3 bases are TGTGCCAGCAGCCTAGCCGGGGGGGCCCAAGAGACCCAGTACTTC. Protein product: CASSLAGGAQETQYF.

This clone turned up a few times. The CDR3 spells CATRGLGEAFF. Written as DNA, the CDR3 is TGTGCCACCCGCGGCCTGGGTGAAGCTTTCTTT. The chain joins TRBV27 to TRBJ1-1; D gene ambiguous. The germline V and J ends were trimmed by 10 bases and 7 bases, with 13 bases remaining between them. Germline V gene data show CDR1 as MNHEY and CDR2 as SMNVEV (reference sequence). The CDR3 runs to 11 residues.

The gene calls are TRBV27 and TRBJ1-1, with D possibly TRBD1 on 6 matching bases. This CDR3 is 13 amino acids long. CDR1 and CDR2 (germline): MNHEY, SMNVEV (reference sequence). Trimming took 4 bases from V and 4 from J, leaving 10 bases between them. CDR3 DNA: TGTGCCAGCAGTTATACAGGGCTCACTGAAGCTTTCTTT. Its protein is CASSYTGLTEAFF.